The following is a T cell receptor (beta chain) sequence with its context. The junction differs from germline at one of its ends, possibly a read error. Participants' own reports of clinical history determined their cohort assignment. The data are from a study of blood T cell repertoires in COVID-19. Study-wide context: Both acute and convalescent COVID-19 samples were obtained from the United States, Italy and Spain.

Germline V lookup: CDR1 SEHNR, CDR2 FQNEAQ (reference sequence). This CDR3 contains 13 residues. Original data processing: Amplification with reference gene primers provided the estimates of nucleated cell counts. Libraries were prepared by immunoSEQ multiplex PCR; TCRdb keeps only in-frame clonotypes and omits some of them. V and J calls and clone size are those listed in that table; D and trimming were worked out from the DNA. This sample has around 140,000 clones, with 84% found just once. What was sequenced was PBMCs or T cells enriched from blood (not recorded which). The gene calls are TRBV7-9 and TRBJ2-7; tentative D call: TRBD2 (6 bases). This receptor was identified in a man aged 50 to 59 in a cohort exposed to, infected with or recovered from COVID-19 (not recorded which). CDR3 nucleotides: TGTGCCAGCAGCTTAATTGATCGGGACTCCCGACACTTC. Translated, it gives CASSLIDRDSRHF.